Included here is one TCR beta chain sequence, with context. The read ends 3 residues shy of where the CDR3 ends; the end is completed using the germline J gene. These data belong to a study of T cells in women clearing cervical HPV infection. V lost 4 bases, J lost 3 bases, and 10 bases lay in between. The germline V gene has CDR1 SQVTM and CDR2 ANQGSEA. This CDR3 is built from 13 residues. Assay used: immunoSEQ multiplex PCR; TCRdb lists only in-frame clones, some missing. The sample has fewer than 50,000 clones, and its top ten clones hold approximately 1.3%. This receptor was obtained from a woman aged 18-70 years with a cervical HPV16 infection that either progressed to CIN3+ or cleared (not recorded which). The material sequenced was blood buffy coat. This chain connects TRBV29-1 to TRBJ2-1; possible D gene TRBD2, 5 bases. CDR3 sequence: CSVVDSFYNEQFF. The DNA read from the CDR3 is TGCAGCGTTGTGGACTCCTTCTACAATGAG.